The 5 T cell receptor beta chains below were found in one sample sequenced in a study of T cells after yellow fever vaccination (dated by TCRdb to the late 2010s). The sample's treatment or condition label is to be understood as: live attenuated yellow fever vaccine strain. Library prep was done by 5' RACE. Instrument used: Illumina HiSeq 2500. Through fastp at Q25 and MiXCR, TCRdb rebuilt clones from the public reads, retaining in-frame beta chains. Records with the same CDR3 protein are collapsed into one entry carrying the most frequent genes and DNA. Across this sample there are around 500,000 distinct CDR3 sequences, with 20% to 25% seen only once. The top ten hold less than 20% of the sample. The specimen was PBMCs, collected around 3 weeks after the first yellow fever vaccination. Receptor source: a man between 18 and 29 years old who received the YFV17D yellow fever vaccine.

The chain joins TRBV9 to TRBJ1-3, with no clear D. V dropped 4 bases and J dropped 0 bases, with 14 bases sitting between them. CDR3 length: 16 amino acids. The germline gives CDR1 SGDLS, CDR2 YYNGEE. The CDR3 region has the DNA TGTGCCAGCAGCCGAGAGCCAGTGCCCTCTGGAAACACCATATATTTT. Amino acid sequence: CASSREPVPSGNTIYF.

The table lists this clonotype with a few counts. The rearrangement joins TRBV19 to TRBJ2-2; D assignment may be TRBD1 or TRBD2 (6 bases each). CDR1 is LNHDA, CDR2 SQIVND, per germline (reference sequence). CDR3 size: 14 residues. Trimming pared 3 bases from V and 6 bases from J, leaving 11 bases between. CDR3 nucleotide sequence: TGTGCCAGTAGTATCCCGGGGGCGGCCGGGGAGCTGTTTTTT. This encodes CASSIPGAAGELFF.

CDR3 in amino acids: CASSQGPLGVYNEQFF. The CDR3 coding sequence is TGCGCCAGCAGCCAAGGGCCTCTCGGGGTCTACAATGAGCAGTTCTTC. The rearrangement links TRBV4-3 to TRBJ2-1, with D tentatively TRBD2 (5 bases). V lost 1 base and J lost 3, with 13 bases in between. The CDR3 consists of 16 residues. Germline-derived CDR1 and CDR2 are LGHNA and YSLEER.

The chain recombines TRBV5-4 with TRBJ1-4, with TRBD1 matching 7 bases. This CDR3 spans 15 amino acids. V lost 5 bases and J lost 0; bases outside the gene matches: 4. Germline loops: CDR1 SGHNT, CDR2 YYREEE (reference sequence). The CDR3 DNA follows: TGTGCCAGCAGAAAAGGACAGGCAACTAATGAAAAACTGTTTTTT. Its protein product is CASRKGQATNEKLFF.

The rearrangement uses TRBV29-1 and TRBJ1-5; D is unresolved. Trimming took 5 bases from V and 1 from J, leaving 6 bases between them. This CDR3 comprises 12 residues. Germline V CDR1 and CDR2: SQVTM, ANQGSEA. The CDR3, as DNA: TGCAGCGTTACACAGAGCAATCAGCCCCAGCATTTT. Translating it yields CSVTQSNQPQHF.